The 27 T cell receptor beta chains in this list originate from one sample, sequenced in a study of cytomegalovirus exposure and HLA in healthy donors. The PCR made use of 60 Vbeta and 13 Jbeta primers. Generated by immunoSEQ multiplex PCR, the TCRdb table keeps only in-frame clones and is missing some. The table records some 44,000 clones, roughly nine tenths of them present only once. What was sequenced was PBMCs. The receptors originated from a woman aged 40 to 50 in good health and CMV-seropositive.

This chain links TRBV11-2 with TRBJ1-1, with a possible D match to TRBD1 (6 bases). Germline loops: CDR1 SGHAT, CDR2 FQNNGV. V was trimmed by 11 bases and J by 4 bases, leaving 17 bases between them. The CDR3 has 13 amino acids. The CDR3 nucleotides read TGTGCCGGTCCTGGGGGCTGGGGCACTGAAGCTTTCTTT. Translation gives CAGPGGWGTEAFF.

V is TRBV29-1 and J is TRBJ1-4; tentatively, D is TRBD1 (5 bases). Germline values: CDR1 SQVTM, CDR2 ANQGSEA. The CDR3 is 11 amino acids. V gave up 6 bases and J gave up 6 bases, with 8 bases separating them. The CDR3 nucleotides read TGCAGCGTACAGGATTATGAAAAACTGTTTTTT. It is translated as CSVQDYEKLFF.

V gene TRBV5-1 combines with J gene TRBJ2-7, with 12 nucleotides matching TRBD2. The length of the CDR3 is 15 residues. CDR1 and CDR2 from the germline V gene are SGHRS and YFSETQ. The junction had 5 bases not matched to a gene; V was cut back by 4 bases and J by 3 bases. CDR3 nucleotides: TGCGCCAGCAGCAGGCGGACTAGCGGGAACTACGAGCAGTACTTC. This gives the protein CASSRRTSGNYEQYF.

As regards this clone: This sample includes further DNA sequences coding for the same CDR3. The chain is built from TRBV15 and TRBJ2-6, with 11 bases that match TRBD1. Germline V gene sequence: CDR1 LNHNV, CDR2 YYDKDF (reference sequence). The CDR3 has 20 residues. V gave up 0 bases and J gave up 4 bases; unmatched junction bases: 11. The CDR3 coding sequence is TGTGCCACCAGCAGAGATTTCGCCGGGACAGGGGGATCGGGGGCCAACGTCCTGACTTTC. This codes for CATSRDFAGTGGSGANVLTF.

V is TRBV5-1 and J is TRBJ2-1; 12 nucleotides agree with TRBD2. Germline CDR1 reads SGHRS; CDR2 reads YFSETQ. J lost 5 bases, V lost 0 bases, and 3 bases had no gene match. The CDR3 spans 16 residues. This CDR3 reads CASSLARTSGNNEQFF. For the CDR3, the DNA is TGCGCCAGCAGCTTGGCGCGGACTAGCGGGAACAATGAGCAGTTCTTC.

V is TRBV28 and J is TRBJ1-5; D is unclear. The CDR3 extends over 16 amino acids. Germline loops: CDR1 MDHEN, CDR2 SYDVKM. V lost 6 bases and J 0 bases, leaving 15 bases between the germline ends. The CDR3 region is CASSLLVTVSNQPQHF. The CDR3 nucleotides are TGTGCCAGCAGCCTTTTGGTCACAGTTAGCAATCAGCCCCAGCATTTT. The full variable domain, its missing parts supplied by reference TRBV28 and TRBJ1-5, is DVKVTQSSRYLVKRTGEKVFLECVQDMDHENMFWYRQDPGLGLRLIYFSYDVKMKEKGDIPEGYSVSREKKERFSLILESASTNQTSMYLCASSLLVTVSNQPQHFGDGTRLSIL.

The chain recombines TRBV6-1 with TRBJ1-6; tentative D call: TRBD1 (5 bases). This CDR3 has 15 residues. CDR1 is MNHNS and CDR2 is SASEGT in the germline V gene. V was trimmed by 5 bases and J by 9 bases, leaving 17 bases between them. In DNA form, the CDR3 reads TGTGCCAGCAGTACCACGACAGCCTCCACTTCACCCCTCCACTTT. It is translated as CASSTTTASTSPLHF.

The chain employs TRBV6-5 and TRBJ1-3; D gene uncertain. The CDR3 has 13 amino acids. Trimming left V 6 bases short and J 6 bases short, with 12 bases between. Germline V lookup: CDR1 MNHEY, CDR2 SVGAGI. The CDR3 DNA follows: TGTGCCAGCAGACCACCACTAGAAAACACCATATATTTT. The encoded protein is CASRPPLENTIYF.

The chain is built from TRBV7-2 and TRBJ2-3; D is unclear. The germline gives CDR1 SGHTA, CDR2 FQGNSA. Trimming took 1 base from V and 4 from J, leaving 6 bases between them. The CDR3 has 13 amino acids. The CDR3 loop is CASSLGPSDTQYF. In DNA form, the CDR3 reads TGTGCCAGCAGCTTAGGGCCTTCAGATACGCAGTATTTT.

The chain is built from TRBV11-2 and TRBJ2-3; D may be TRBD2 (6 bases). The CDR3 has 16 residues. Germline V gene data show CDR1 as SGHAT and CDR2 as FQNNGV. Trimming stripped 5 bases from V and 4 bases from J, with 19 bases between. This CDR3 is CASSRSRDFYADTQYF. In DNA, the CDR3 is TGTGCCAGCAGCCGAAGCCGGGACTTCTACGCAGATACGCAGTATTTT.

This chain connects TRBV6-1 to TRBJ1-1; unclear D gene. The V gene's germline CDR1 is MNHNS and CDR2 SASEGT. This CDR3 spans 13 amino acids. The V end lost 6 bases, the J end lost 4 bases, and 12 bases lay between the germline ends. CDR3 region: CASSPVLSTEAFF. The DNA of the CDR3 is TGTGCCAGCAGCCCCGTATTGAGCACTGAAGCTTTCTTT.

This clone was counted between two and nine times. J is TRBJ2-7 and V is TRBV5-4, with 7 bases fitting TRBD1. This CDR3 is 16 amino acids long. Germline V CDR1 and CDR2: SGHNT, YYREEE (reference sequence). Germline trimming cut 3 bases from V and 8 bases from J; bases unmatched to any gene: 17. The CDR3 region has the DNA TGTGCCAGCAGCTCTGACCGGGACAGCCTCTCCTCGAAGCAGTACTTC. Translation: CASSSDRDSLSSKQYF.

The chain has TRBV5-6 and TRBJ1-2; D gene ambiguous. V lost 1 base and J lost 0, with 7 bases in between. The CDR3 is 14 amino acids. Per the germline V gene, CDR1 is SGHDT and CDR2 is YYEEEE. For the CDR3, the DNA is TGTGCCAGCAGCTTGTACGGGGCTAACTATGGCTACACCTTC. Its translation: CASSLYGANYGYTF.

The chain has TRBV29-1 and TRBJ1-2, with D hard to call. The CDR3 has 11 amino acids. From germline, CDR1 is SQVTM and CDR2 ANQGSEA. Trimming pared 4 bases from V and 4 bases from J, leaving 7 bases between. CDR3 in amino acids: CSVVSSYGYTF. CDR3 DNA: TGCAGCGTTGTGTCCTCCTATGGCTACACCTTC.

This chain uses TRBV15 with TRBJ2-7, with D maybe TRBD1 (5 bases). Trimming shortened V by 3 bases and J by 3 bases, and 9 bases separated the two germline ends. Per germline, CDR1 LNHNV and CDR2 YYDKDF (reference sequence). The CDR3 totals 13 residues. The DNA for the CDR3 is TGTGCCACCAGCAGGGACAACTTCTACGAGCAGTACTTC. This sequence encodes CATSRDNFYEQYF.

The rearrangement uses TRBV5-6 and TRBJ1-6, with D uncertain. The CDR3 extends over 14 amino acids. Germline V lookup: CDR1 SGHDT, CDR2 YYEEEE. V was cut by 2 bases and J by 7 bases, with 10 bases left in between. CDR3 in DNA: TGTGCCAGCAGCTTCGGCAGGCTAAATTCACCCCTCCACTTT. Translated: CASSFGRLNSPLHF.

The rearrangement joins TRBV28 to TRBJ1-5; 8 bases map to TRBD1. Germline V gives CDR1 MDHEN, CDR2 SYDVKM. V lost 6 bases and J lost 0; bases outside the gene matches: 7. The CDR3 has 16 residues. As DNA, the CDR3 is TGTGCCAGCAGCTATGGGACAGGCGATAGCAATCAGCCCCAGCATTTT. This sequence encodes CASSYGTGDSNQPQHF.

CDR3 loop: CASSSGTGTKETQYF. CDR3 coding DNA: TGTGCCAGCAGTTCAGGGACAGGAACGAAAGAGACCCAGTACTTC. The chain joins TRBV28 to TRBJ2-5, with 8 bases fitting TRBD1. V lost 4 bases to trimming and J lost 3 bases; unmatched junction nucleotides: 7. The germline gives CDR1 MDHEN, CDR2 SYDVKM. CDR3 length: 15 amino acids. The full variable domain, with the rest looked up from reference TRBV28 and TRBJ2-5, is DVKVTQSSRYLVKRTGEKVFLECVQDMDHENMFWYRQDPGLGLRLIYFSYDVKMKEKGDIPEGYSVSREKKERFSLILESASTNQTSMYLCASSSGTGTKETQYFGPGTRLLVL.

This chain connects TRBV7-6 to TRBJ2-7; 7 bases line up with TRBD1. The CDR3 has 15 residues. V gave up 4 bases and J gave up 9 bases; unmatched junction bases: 15. Germline CDR1 and CDR2: SGHVS and FNYEAQ. The CDR3 region has the DNA TGTGCCAGCAGCTCCCTCGGACAGGCCGGACGGGCGCAGTACTTC. It encodes CASSSLGQAGRAQYF.

V gene TRBV12-5 combines with J gene TRBJ1-3; D call uncertain. Germline V gives CDR1 LGHNT, CDR2 FRNRAP. Trimming shortened V by 7 bases and J by 2 bases, and 9 bases separated the two germline ends. The CDR3 totals 13 residues. The CDR3 here is CASARVAGNTIYF. The DNA of the CDR3 is TGTGCTAGTGCTCGGGTGGCTGGAAACACCATATATTTT.

CDR3: CASSPPYRSYTF. The DNA of the CDR3 is TGTGCCAGCAGTCCGCCCTACAGGAGCTACACCTTC. The V call is TRBV28, the J call TRBJ1-2; TRBD1 is a possible D gene (5 bases). This CDR3 spans 12 amino acids. Germline V gene lookup returns CDR1 MDHEN and CDR2 SYDVKM. The ends were cut back, 5 bases at V and 9 bases at J, with 13 bases in the middle.

The chain links TRBV6-6 to TRBJ2-5, with 10 bases lining up with TRBD2. Germline trimming cut 6 bases from V and 9 bases from J; bases unmatched to any gene: 13. Germline V gene sequence: CDR1 MNHNY, CDR2 SVGAGI (reference sequence). The CDR3 contains 15 residues. CDR3 coding DNA: TGTGCCAGCAGATCCTTAGCGGGAGGCCAATTGGCCCAGTACTTC. It yields the protein CASRSLAGGQLAQYF.

The count of this clone is one. The chain employs TRBV6-4 and TRBJ1-6; D is uncertain. Between the trimmed V and J ends, which lost 3 bases and 5 bases, there was a span of 11 bases. Germline assignment: CDR1 MRHNA and CDR2 SNTAGT. This CDR3 comprises 15 residues. CDR3 sequence (DNA): TGTGCCAGCAGTGAGACGGTGGGAGATAATTCACCCCTCCACTTT. Translation: CASSETVGDNSPLHF.

The chain is built from TRBV2 and TRBJ2-3; 7 bases line up with TRBD1. Germline V CDR1 and CDR2: SNHLY, FYNNEI. The CDR3 runs to 17 residues. J was trimmed by 2 bases and V by 4 bases; bases with no gene match: 12. CDR3 DNA: TGTGCCAGCAGTGTATTGAGGGGGCGAGGGTCCACAGATACGCAGTATTTT. It codes for CASSVLRGRGSTDTQYF.

This clone was recorded only once. This chain links TRBV6-1 with TRBJ2-3; weak D call: TRBD2 (5 bases). The CDR3 spans 16 residues. The V gene lost 1 base and the J gene lost 2 bases, with 13 bases spanning the gap. Germline CDR1 is MNHNS and CDR2 is SASEGT. CDR3 sequence (DNA): TGTGCCAGCAGTGAAGTCGGGGAACTTTACACAGATACGCAGTATTTT. Amino acids: CASSEVGELYTDTQYF.

The J gene is TRBJ2-7, the V gene TRBV6-5; the match to TRBD1 covers 9 bases. The CDR3 spans 15 residues. Germline values: CDR1 MNHEY, CDR2 SVGAGI. The trim removed 4 bases at V and 2 bases at J, leaving 6 bases unmatched. The CDR3 DNA reads TGTGCCAGCAGTTTCGAACAGGGGGCGACCTACGAGCAGTACTTC. It yields the protein CASSFEQGATYEQYF.

The sample holds one count of this clone. The chain has TRBV7-9 and TRBJ2-7; D is unresolved. The ends were cut back, 5 bases at V and 7 bases at J, with 21 bases in the middle. CDR1 is SEHNR, CDR2 FQNEAQ, per germline (reference sequence). This CDR3 region has 15 residues. The CDR3 protein is CASSPMPARDGEQYF. CDR3 DNA: TGTGCCAGCAGCCCAATGCCAGCGCGAGACGGGGAGCAGTACTTC.